The clone carrying this T cell receptor (beta chain) was detected many times. Antigen unknown. This sample is part of a study of regulatory T cells in long-lasting Graves disease. Findings and caveats of the study: Those with persistent disease had in common more public clonotypes (roughly 3,000) than new patients (approximately 970). Gene preferences differed: TRBV28, TRBJ1-2, TRBJ2-5 in persistent cases.

The time point denotes: newly diagnosed GD, antithyroid drugs for less than 3 months. Making the TCR library involved RNA that had been extracted from PBMCs. The authors drew approximately 10 milliliters of peripheral blood into EDTA tubes. There are 15 residues in the CDR3. From germline, CDR1 is SGDLS and CDR2 YYNGEE. The V segment lost 4 bases and the J segment 2 bases; nucleotides outside the gene matches: 6. iRepertoire HTBI primers and Arm-PCR of CDR3 regions built TCR beta libraries. MiXCR, applied by TCRdb to the multiplex PCR reads, yields one record per CDR3 protein. Of under 450,000 distinct CDR3 sequences listed, about 12% were seen once; the top ten hold 18%. Separately, the same data were catalogued under a study of T cells in Graves' hyperthyroidism and ophthalmopathy.

This TCR came from a woman aged 18-29 years with Graves disease. The gene calls are TRBV9 and TRBJ1-2, with 9 bases lining up with TRBD1. Here the sequenced sample was peripheral blood mononuclear cells (PBMCs), taken at new diagnosis, from a patient treated with antithyroid drugs. CDR3 in DNA: TGTGCCAGCAGCTTCTCCGGGACAGGGAACTATGGCTACACCTTC. Translated, it gives CASSFSGTGNYGYTF.